Listed here are 17 T cell receptor beta chains from one sample, sequenced in a study of regulatory T cells in long-lasting Graves disease. Time point indicated: persistent/refractory GD, antithyroid drugs over 5 years with positive TRAb. From RNA extracted from PBMCs, the TCR library was made. Arm-PCR of CDR3 regions and iRepertoire HTBI primers were used to build TCR beta libraries. From the multiplex PCR reads, TCRdb called clonotypes with MiXCR, one entry per CDR3 protein. The table has under 450,000 distinct CDR3 sequences, roughly a quarter seen once; the top ten hold around 24%. This specimen consisted of peripheral blood mononuclear cells (PBMCs), obtained when the disease was refractory, from a patient treated with antithyroid drugs. The receptors were gathered from a female donor with Graves disease.

This clonotype was seen a few times. This chain uses TRBV27 with TRBJ1-1; 10 bases line up with TRBD1. J lost 7 bases, V lost 6 bases, and 8 bases had no gene match. Germline-derived CDR1 and CDR2 are MNHEY and SMNVEV (reference sequence). The CDR3 contains 14 residues. The CDR3 is CASRPTGGRVEAFF. The CDR3 coding sequence is TGTGCCAGCAGACCGACAGGGGGCCGGGTTGAAGCTTTCTTT.

The rearrangement joins TRBV7-2 to TRBJ2-5; the D gene could be TRBD1 or TRBD2 (6 bases each). Looked up from germline, CDR1 is SGHTA and CDR2 is FQGNSA. The CDR3 consists of 15 residues. V was clipped by 4 bases and J by 4 bases, with 16 bases between them. The CDR3 bases are TGTGCCAGCAGCTCCCCGGGACACGGGGGAGAGACCCAGTACTTC. It specifies CASSSPGHGGETQYF.

The rearrangement uses TRBV6-1 and TRBJ2-3; weak D call: TRBD1 (6 bases). This CDR3 has 17 amino acids. Deletions cut 0 bases from V and 1 base from J, with 14 bases between. Per germline, CDR1 MNHNS and CDR2 SASEGT. The CDR3 region has the DNA TGTGCCAGCAGTGAAGCAGGGGCAGGGGTCGGCACAGATACGCAGTATTTT. Its translation is CASSEAGAGVGTDTQYF.

This clonotype was recorded many times. The V call is TRBV6-5, the J call TRBJ1-1; no definite D call. Between the trimmed V and J ends, which lost 3 bases and 3 bases, there was a span of 8 bases. The germline V gene encodes CDR1 MNHEY and CDR2 SVGAGI. The CDR3 sequence is 13 residues long. The CDR3 region is CASSYLEDTEAFF. CDR3 sequence (DNA): TGTGCCAGCAGTTATCTAGAGGACACTGAAGCTTTCTTT.

This chain connects TRBV18 to TRBJ1-1, with TRBD1 matching 8 bases. The CDR3 spans 19 residues. V was pared by 1 base and J by 0 bases, with 13 bases of the junction left unmatched. Germline CDR1 is KGHSH and CDR2 is LQKENI. CDR3 amino acids: CASSPLLSSAGGLNTEAFF. The CDR3 DNA reads as TGTGCCAGCTCACCACTGTTAAGTAGTGCAGGGGGCCTGAACACTGAAGCTTTCTTT.

This clonotype was seen a handful of times. The J gene is TRBJ2-7, the V gene TRBV29-1, with 9 bases aligning to TRBD2. Germline V gene sequence: CDR1 SQVTM, CDR2 ANQGSEA. V dropped 4 bases and J dropped 0; count of bases not matched to a gene: 19. The CDR3 runs 19 residues. CDR3: CSVAGGAGGKTIHSYEQYF. The CDR3 coding sequence is TGCAGCGTTGCCGGGGGAGCGGGAGGCAAAACGATACACTCCTACGAGCAGTACTTC.

This clonotype was seen more than once but under ten times. This sequence joins TRBV10-3 and TRBJ2-7, with D hard to call. The CDR3 spans 14 residues. The germline V gene encodes CDR1 ENHRY and CDR2 SYGVKD. The germline V and J ends were trimmed by 2 bases and 4 bases, with 12 bases remaining between them. CDR3: CAISEPPFGYEQYF. The DNA of the CDR3 is TGTGCCATCAGTGAGCCCCCCTTTGGTTACGAGCAGTACTTC.

V gene TRBV28 combines with J gene TRBJ2-7; 10 positions agree with TRBD1. Trimming cost V 3 bases and J 2 bases; bases outside gene matches: 7. The germline V gene has CDR1 MDHEN and CDR2 SYDVKM. The CDR3 contains 16 residues. CDR3: CASSLGTGESTYEQYF. CDR3 bases: TGTGCCAGCAGTTTGGGGACAGGGGAAAGTACCTACGAGCAGTACTTC.

The V call is TRBV29-1, the J call TRBJ2-7; weak D call: TRBD1 (6 bases). Trimming shortened V by 7 bases and J by 8 bases, and 21 bases separated the two germline ends. The CDR3 totals 13 residues. Germline loops: CDR1 SQVTM, CDR2 ANQGSEA. In nucleotides, the CDR3 is TGCAGCGCGACGCCGGGACAAGGACGTCAGCAGTACTTC. Encoded protein: CSATPGQGRQQYF.

Worth noting for this clonotype: Sequence at one end of the junction differs from germline and may be a read error. CDR3 sequence: CSARDPKGVAEIQYF. In nucleotides, the CDR3 is TGCAGTGCTAGAGACCCTAAGGGGGTAGCAGAGATCCAGTACTTC. The chain joins TRBV20-1 to TRBJ2-5; the D gene is possibly TRBD1 (6 bases). The CDR3 contains 15 residues. Germline assignment: CDR1 DFQATT and CDR2 SNEGSKA (reference sequence).

This clonotype was detected ten times or more. The V call is TRBV20-1, the J call TRBJ1-4, with no clear D. This CDR3 is 13 amino acids long. The germline CDR1 and CDR2 sequences are DFQATT and SNEGSKA (reference sequence). In DNA, the CDR3 is TGCAGCCACCGGGTACGCGAAAATGAAAAACTGTTTTTT. It encodes CSHRVRENEKLFF.

The table lists this clonotype with many counts. The rearrangement links TRBV20-1 to TRBJ1-1, with D hard to call. There are 14 residues in the CDR3. The V gene lost 5 bases and the J gene lost 1 base, with 14 bases spanning the gap. CDR1 is DFQATT and CDR2 is SNEGSKA in the germline V gene (reference sequence). The CDR3 reads CSASRTSSNTEAFF. CDR3 bases: TGCAGTGCTTCCCGAACTTCCTCGAACACTGAAGCTTTCTTT.

There are a few counts of this clonotype. The chain combines TRBV3-1 with TRBJ2-2; 8 bases align to TRBD1. The J segment lost 6 bases and the V segment lost 0 bases, leaving 6 bases of the junction unmatched. CDR3 length equals 16 residues. Germline V gives CDR1 LGHDT, CDR2 YNNKEL (reference sequence). DNA of the CDR3: TGTGCCAGCAGCCAAGATTTAAGCAGGGGGCCCGGGGAGCTGTTTTTT. Residues: CASSQDLSRGPGELFF.

In this sample, this clonotype turned up many times. The chain links TRBV2 to TRBJ2-2; D gene uncertain. This CDR3 contains 16 residues. V lost 7 bases, J lost 0 bases, and 15 bases lay in between. In germline, CDR1 is SNHLY, CDR2 FYNNEI. For the CDR3, the DNA is TGTGCCAGCAACCCCGCCCCAGCAGCGAACACCGGGGAGCTGTTTTTT. This codes for CASNPAPAANTGELFF.

The chain recombines TRBV20-1 with TRBJ2-1; 12 bases line up with TRBD2. The length of the CDR3 is 15 residues. V lost 2 bases, J lost 7 bases, and 6 bases stayed unmatched. Germline V gives CDR1 DFQATT, CDR2 SNEGSKA (reference sequence). CDR3 region: CSARKLAGGQNEQFF. CDR3 nucleotides: TGCAGTGCTAGAAAACTAGCGGGAGGACAAAATGAGCAGTTCTTC.

This clonotype was seen a handful of times. The genes are TRBV28 and TRBJ1-1; 9 bases map to TRBD1. The CDR3 has 16 amino acids. CDR1 MDHEN and CDR2 SYDVKM come from the germline V gene. V lost 1 base, J lost 7 bases, and 10 bases stayed unmatched. CDR3 nucleotides: TGTGCCAGCAGTTTATTTCTGGGGACAGGGTTCGGTGAAGCTTTCTTT. Its translation: CASSLFLGTGFGEAFF.

This clonotype was counted a few times. The chain combines TRBV12-3 or TRBV12-4 with TRBJ2-2; TRBD2 agrees at 7 bases. V dropped 5 bases and J dropped 5; count of bases not matched to a gene: 8. This CDR3 region has 15 residues. The CDR3 DNA reads TGTGCCAGCAGTCCCCGGGGGGTATGGACCGGGGAGCTGTTTTTT. Translating it yields CASSPRGVWTGELFF.